This T cell receptor (beta chain) was sequenced during a study of blood T cell repertoires in COVID-19. For the study at large: Sites in the United States, Italy and Spain provided acute and convalescent COVID-19 samples.

Germline CDR1 is SGHDN and CDR2 is FVKESK. The CDR3 consists of 14 residues. Trimming pared 3 bases from V and 2 bases from J, leaving 11 bases between. Clones were read by immunoSEQ multiplex PCR, and TCRdb kept only the in-frame ones, dropping some. The table lists roughly 33,000 clones, 75% to 90% of them singletons. V and J are TRBV14 and TRBJ2-7; a weak D match, TRBD2 (6 bases). Sequencing was carried out using peripheral blood. The source of this sequence is a man at least 80 years old with active COVID-19. CDR3 DNA: TGTGCCAGCAGCCACGGGACTCCCCCCTACGAGCAGTACTTC. This encodes CASSHGTPPYEQYF. The full variable domain, rest sourced from reference TRBV14 and TRBJ2-7, is EAGVTQFPSHSVIEKGQTVTLRCDPISGHDNLYWYRRVMGKEIKFLLHFVKESKQDESGMPNNRFLAERTGGTYSTLKVQPAELEDSGVYFCASSHGTPPYEQYFGPGTRLTVT.